The following is a TCR beta chain sequence with its context. The antigen remains unidentified. CDR3 length: 15 residues. In germline, CDR1 is SGHRS, CDR2 YFSETQ. The V and J ends lost 0 bases and 6 bases, in that order; junction bases with no gene match: 5. Unique molecular identifiers were used in preparing the TCRbeta library. A single record per CDR3 protein comes from TCRdb applying MiXCR to the PCR reads. This table holds 250,000 or so distinct CDR3 sequences, more than 20% found once. The data stem from a study of T-cell reconstitution after alpha-beta-depleted transplantation in children. Study conclusions and caveats: There were reportedly several hundred expanded graft clones from which alpha-beta T cells came about two months after transplant. The authors attributed T-cell counts and diversity one year after transplant mostly to newly produced T cells. The high TCRbeta diversity at day 60 in some patients came from surviving recipient T cells and thymic progenitors.

This clonotype was sampled from a female patient between 2 and 15 years old who had a stem cell transplant for congenital amegakaryocytic thrombocytopenia, so the T cells may come from the graft donor. This material consisted of PBMCs, mostly from graft donor cells, taken 360 days after TCRalphabeta/CD19-depleted stem cell transplant. This sequence joins TRBV5-1 and TRBJ1-5, with 8 nucleotides matching TRBD1. The CDR3 nucleotides read TGCGCCAGCAGCTTGGAGTCAGGGGGCATTCAGCCCCAGCATTTT. It yields the protein CASSLESGGIQPQHF.